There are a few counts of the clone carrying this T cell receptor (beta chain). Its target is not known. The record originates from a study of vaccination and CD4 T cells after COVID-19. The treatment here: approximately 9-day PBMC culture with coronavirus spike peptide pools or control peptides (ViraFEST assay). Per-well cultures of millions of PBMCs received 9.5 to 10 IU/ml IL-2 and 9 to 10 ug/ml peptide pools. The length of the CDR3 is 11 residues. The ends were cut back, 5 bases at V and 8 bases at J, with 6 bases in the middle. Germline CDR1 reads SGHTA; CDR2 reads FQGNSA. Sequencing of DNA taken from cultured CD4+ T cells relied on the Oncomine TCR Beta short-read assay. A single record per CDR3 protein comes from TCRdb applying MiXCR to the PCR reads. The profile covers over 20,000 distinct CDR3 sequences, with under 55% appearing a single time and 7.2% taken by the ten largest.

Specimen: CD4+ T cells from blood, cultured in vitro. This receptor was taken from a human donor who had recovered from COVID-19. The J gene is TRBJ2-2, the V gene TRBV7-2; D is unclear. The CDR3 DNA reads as TGTGCCAGCAGCCCTAGAGGGGAGCTGTTTTTT. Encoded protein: CASSPRGELFF.